The present entry profiles one T cell receptor (beta chain) with its context. Its antigen is still unknown. From germline, CDR1 is SNHLY and CDR2 FYNNEI. Trimming removed 1 base at V and 0 bases at J, with 12 bases between. The CDR3 contains 16 residues. TCRdb analysed the reads with MiXCR anew, one entry per CDR3 protein. The sample has roughly 250,000 distinct CDR3 sequences; approximately 22% are singletons. This sample is drawn from a study of T cell repertoires in cytomegalovirus infection. Whole-study context: Evidence of both CMV infection and a matching HLA type came from public TCR beta signatures.

Findings and limits, study-wide: HLA-C-restricted CMV-specific TCR beta clonotypes prevailed in the ex vivo response. Individuals carrying CMV plus the relevant HLA were identified by cumulative frequency of public TCR beta families.

The clonotype originates from a human donor in good health (CMV status not recorded). Some clones in this sample may be carry-over from other donors' samples. Sequencing input: CD8+ T cells from PBMCs. This chain uses TRBV2 with TRBJ1-1; a possible D gene is TRBD1 (5 bases). The CDR3 nucleotides read TGTGCCAGCAGTGAAGGGGGGGGTTACGTGAACACTGAAGCTTTCTTT. This gives the protein CASSEGGGYVNTEAFF. The whole variable domain, remainder taken from reference TRBV2 and TRBJ1-1, is EPEVTQTPSHQVTQMGQEVILRCVPISNHLYFYWYRQILGQKVEFLVSFYNNEISEKSEIFDDQFSVERPDGSNFTLKIRSTKLEDSAMYFCASSEGGGYVNTEAFFGQGTRLTVV.